One and the same sample provided the 14 T cell receptor beta chains below, sequenced in a study of OX40 agonist ivuxolimab in advanced cancers. Only in-frame clones appear in the TCRdb table, and some are missing; sequencing was by immunoSEQ multiplex PCR. Here the sample spans 34,000 or so clones, roughly 81% being singletons. This specimen was CD4+ or CD8+ T cells sorted from blood, taken in a trial of the OX40 agonist ivuxolimab. The receptors were sampled from an adult with an advanced solid tumor such as melanoma, head and neck, liver or kidney cancer.

V usage is TRBV13 and J usage is TRBJ2-5; 7 bases are shared with TRBD1. Germline assignment: CDR1 PRHDT and CDR2 FYEKMQ (reference sequence). Losses at the gene ends were 0 bases for V and 5 bases for J; bases not matched to a gene: 6. The CDR3 sequence is 15 residues long. CDR3 sequence: CASSLGTGRSETQYF. The CDR3 DNA sequence: TGTGCCAGCAGCTTAGGGACAGGGCGGTCGGAGACCCAGTACTTC.

This clone was seen a handful of times. The gene calls are TRBV7-9 and TRBJ1-2; no reliable D call. V lost 5 bases to trimming and J lost 4 bases, with 20 bases between them. CDR1 is SEHNR and CDR2 is FQNEAQ in the germline V gene (reference sequence). The CDR3 is 16 amino acids. The CDR3 is CASSPTRSPAGYGYTF. Here the CDR3 DNA reads TGTGCCAGCAGCCCTACCCGGTCACCGGCCGGCTATGGCTACACCTTC.

This chain connects TRBV5-1 to TRBJ1-6; D is possibly TRBD1 (6 bases). The V end lost 3 bases, the J end lost 6 bases, and 10 bases lay between the germline ends. CDR1 is SGHRS, CDR2 YFSETQ, per germline. The CDR3 runs 14 residues. CDR3: CASSSGVINSPLHF. CDR3 sequence (DNA): TGCGCCAGCAGCTCAGGGGTAATTAATTCACCCCTCCACTTT. The variable domain in full, completed from reference TRBV5-1 and TRBJ1-6, reads KAGVTQTPRYLIKTRGQQVTLSCSPISGHRSVSWYQQTPGQGLQFLFEYFSETQRNKGNFPGRFSGRQFSNSRSEMNVSTLELGDSALYLCASSSGVINSPLHFGNGTRLTVT.

The chain joins TRBV27 to TRBJ2-7; 8 bases are a match to TRBD2. V lost 8 bases, J lost 3 bases, and 12 bases stayed unmatched. Looked up from germline, CDR1 is MNHEY and CDR2 is SMNVEV (reference sequence). The CDR3 totals 15 residues. The CDR3 loop is CASGVGTSGFYEQYF. The CDR3 nucleotides are TGTGCCAGCGGCGTCGGGACTAGTGGATTCTACGAGCAGTACTTC.

This clone was observed once. V gene TRBV7-2 combines with J gene TRBJ2-1; TRBD2 agrees at 11 bases. The CDR3 covers 17 residues. Germline CDR1 is SGHTA and CDR2 is FQGNSA. V shed 5 bases and J 10 bases; nucleotides not matched to a gene: 16. The CDR3 bases are TGTGCCAGCAGCCTAGTGGTAGGGAAACTAGCGGGGGTCGAGCAGTTCTTC. It codes for CASSLVVGKLAGVEQFF.

The chain links TRBV7-9 to TRBJ2-5; D is unclear. The length of the CDR3 is 14 residues. Per germline, CDR1 SEHNR and CDR2 FQNEAQ (reference sequence). Between the trimmed V and J ends, which lost 1 base and 5 bases, there was a span of 11 bases. The CDR3 DNA reads TGTGCCAGCAGCTTAGTAAGGGAACGGGAGACCCAGTACTTC. Translation: CASSLVRERETQYF.

The CDR3 DNA reads as TGTGCCAGCAGCTCCGGGACAGCGGGTGGGAACACTGAAGCTTTCTTT. The encoded protein is CASSSGTAGGNTEAFF. The rearrangement uses TRBV28 and TRBJ1-1; 7 bases are a match to TRBD1. The CDR3 covers 16 residues. Trimming at V came to 6 bases and at J to 1 base, leaving 11 bases not matched to a gene. In germline, CDR1 is MDHEN, CDR2 SYDVKM.

A single count supports this clone. The chain couples TRBV5-1 to TRBJ1-5; no clear D. The germline V gene encodes CDR1 SGHRS and CDR2 YFSETQ. The CDR3 consists of 15 residues. V shed 0 bases and J shed 4 bases, with 11 bases lying between them. This CDR3 is CASSLGDTQNQPQHF. For the CDR3, the DNA is TGCGCCAGCAGCTTGGGTGACACCCAAAATCAGCCCCAGCATTTT.

This clone has just a few counts. The chain couples TRBV5-7 to TRBJ1-3, with D possibly matching TRBD1 (5 bases). TRBV5-7 qualifies as an ORF whose function is uncertain. The germline V and J ends were trimmed by 4 bases and 4 bases, with 12 bases remaining between them. The CDR3 sequence is 14 residues long. The CDR3 region is CASSVGPGGNTIYF. CDR3 bases: TGTGCCAGCAGCGTGGGACCTGGGGGAAACACCATATATTTT.

This chain connects TRBV6-6 to TRBJ1-2, with D hard to call. V gave up 0 bases and J gave up 6 bases, with 11 bases separating them. Germline lookup yields CDR1 MNHNY and CDR2 SVGAGI (reference sequence). The CDR3 runs to 14 residues. CDR3 region: CASSYSGREDGYTF. The CDR3 DNA reads TGTGCCAGCAGTTACTCAGGGAGGGAGGATGGCTACACCTTC.

The V gene is TRBV9, the J gene TRBJ2-5; 10 positions agree with TRBD2. The J call may not be correct, given that the DNA end is closer to TRBJ2-7. The V gene's germline CDR1 is SGDLS and CDR2 YYNGEE. The length of the CDR3 is 15 residues. The CDR3 coding sequence is TGTGCCAGCAGCCCGACTAGCGGGCCCTCCTACGAGCAGTACTTC. It encodes CASSPTSGPSYEQYF.

The chain recombines TRBV29-1 with TRBJ2-4; D remains ambiguous. V shed 4 bases and J shed 0 bases, with 4 bases lying between them. The CDR3 totals 12 residues. From germline, CDR1 is SQVTM and CDR2 ANQGSEA. CDR3 region: CSVVVAKNIQYF. CDR3 coding DNA: TGCAGCGTTGTAGTAGCCAAAAACATTCAGTACTTC.

The sample holds one count of this clone. The rearrangement joins TRBV20-1 to TRBJ2-1; no firm D call. The V gene lost 2 bases and the J gene lost 9 bases, with 8 bases spanning the gap. Germline CDR1 DFQATT, CDR2 SNEGSKA (reference sequence). CDR3 length: 11 residues. CDR3 protein: CSARFRLEQFF. CDR3 in DNA: TGCAGTGCTAGATTCCGGCTTGAGCAGTTCTTC.

This chain links TRBV9 with TRBJ1-3, with TRBD1 matching 10 bases. Germline loops: CDR1 SGDLS, CDR2 YYNGEE. With 0 bases clipped from V and 3 bases from J, the junction kept 3 bases outside the gene matches. This CDR3 spans 16 amino acids. The chain's CDR3 is CASSVGDRGRGNTIYF. DNA of the CDR3: TGTGCCAGCAGCGTAGGTGACAGGGGGCGTGGAAACACCATATATTTT. Complete variable domain (other parts from reference TRBV9 and TRBJ1-3): DSGVTQTPKHLITATGQRVTLRCSPRSGDLSVYWYQQSLDQGLQFLIQYYNGEERAKGNILERFSAQQFPDLHSELNLSSLELGDSALYFCASSVGDRGRGNTIYFGEGSWLTVV.